What follows are 14 T cell receptor beta chains derived from one specimen sequenced in a study of blood T cells in healthy people across ages. A sample-barcoded 5' primer and a J-beta primer mix were used in a second PCR of about 7 to 12 cycles. Via MiXCR, TCRdb re-called the 5' RACE reads, giving one row per CDR3 protein. The table records about 650,000 distinct CDR3 sequences, approximately 29% of them present only once. The sample taken for sequencing was blood. All receptors come from a woman aged 80 or over in good health.

This clonotype was recorded a few times. The chain uses TRBV2 and TRBJ2-5; weak D call: TRBD1 (5 bases). This CDR3 is 13 amino acids long. Trimming removed 10 bases from V and 2 bases from J, with 14 bases in between. Germline CDR1 and CDR2: SNHLY and FYNNEI. The CDR3 DNA reads as TGTGCCACCGCAGTGGGGCGGCAAGAGACCCAGTACTTC. Residues: CATAVGRQETQYF.

Many counts were recorded for this clonotype. The rearrangement joins TRBV6-2 or TRBV6-3 to TRBJ2-7; D is unclear. Germline lookup yields CDR1 MNHEY and CDR2 SVGEGT. This CDR3 has 12 residues. V lost 10 bases to trimming and J lost 4 bases, with 14 bases between them. Here the CDR3 reads CATQGPRYEQYF. CDR3 sequence (DNA): TGTGCCACCCAAGGTCCCCGTTACGAGCAGTACTTC.

This clonotype was observed many times. The V and J genes are TRBV7-9 and TRBJ1-2; D is possibly TRBD1 (5 bases). Germline CDR1 and CDR2: SEHNR and FQNEAQ (reference sequence). V was pared by 4 bases and J by 7 bases, with 22 bases between. The CDR3 consists of 16 residues. CDR3 amino acids: CASSSSGTAAALGYTF. CDR3 in DNA: TGTGCCAGCAGCTCATCGGGGACGGCGGCTGCTCTTGGCTACACCTTC.

This clonotype showed up many times. The chain employs TRBV20-1 and TRBJ2-3; 10 bases align to TRBD2. Germline CDR1 DFQATT, CDR2 SNEGSKA (reference sequence). The J segment lost 6 bases and the V segment lost 3 bases, leaving 6 bases of the junction unmatched. The CDR3 contains 14 residues. CDR3 in amino acids: CSARPGTSVDTQYF. In DNA, the CDR3 is TGCAGTGCTAGGCCCGGGACTAGCGTTGATACGCAGTATTTT.

The V call is TRBV6-5, the J call TRBJ1-6; possibly TRBD1 for D (5 bases). This CDR3 region has 16 residues. The germline V and J ends were trimmed by 5 bases and 0 bases, with 11 bases remaining between them. CDR1 is MNHEY, CDR2 SVGAGI, per germline. CDR3 in amino acids: CASSRGTSSYNSPLHF. The CDR3 DNA sequence: TGTGCCAGCAGTCGAGGGACGAGCTCCTATAATTCACCCCTCCACTTT.

About this clonotype itself: The junction differs from germline at one of its ends, possibly a read error. CDR3 nucleotides: TGTGCCAGCAGTCCCCTAGCGGGGGGTACCCACAATGAGCGGTTCTTC. Translated, it gives CASSPLAGGTHNERFF. V and J are TRBV2 and TRBJ2-1; TRBD2 aligns across 11 bases. The length of the CDR3 is 16 residues. Germline lookup yields CDR1 SNHLY and CDR2 FYNNEI. Supplemented by reference TRBV2 and TRBJ2-1, the full variable domain reads EPEVTQTPSHQVTQMGQEVILRCVPISNHLYFYWYRQILGQKVEFLVSFYNNEISEKSEIFDDQFSVERPDGSNFTLKIRSTKLEDSAMYFCASSPLAGGTHNERFFGPGTRLTVL.

CDR3 sequence (DNA): TGTGCCACCAGCACAGATCCTACCTCCGTAGGGCCCAACCAGTATTTT. As protein: CATSTDPTSVGPNQYF. This chain connects TRBV15 to TRBJ2-3; D call uncertain. V was clipped by 4 bases and J by 12 bases, with 26 bases between them. The germline V gene encodes CDR1 LNHNV and CDR2 YYDKDF (reference sequence). This CDR3 is built from 16 residues.

This clonotype came up many times. The chain uses TRBV20-1 and TRBJ1-6; D gene ambiguous. Germline CDR1 and CDR2: DFQATT and SNEGSKA (reference sequence). V lost 6 bases and J lost 8, with 14 bases in between. This CDR3 is built from 13 residues. CDR3 residues: CSASGQLYSPLHF. The CDR3 DNA reads TGCAGTGCGAGCGGTCAGCTATATTCACCCCTCCACTTT.

The chain links TRBV29-1 to TRBJ1-2; no definite D call. Trimming removed 4 bases from V and 4 bases from J, with 7 bases in between. This CDR3 has 11 amino acids. Germline V gene data show CDR1 as SQVTM and CDR2 as ANQGSEA. For the CDR3, the DNA is TGCAGCGTTGTCAGTGGCTATGGCTACACCTTC. As protein: CSVVSGYGYTF.

This clonotype was recorded many times. The rearrangement uses TRBV20-1 and TRBJ2-5; maybe TRBD2 (6 bases). Germline V lookup: CDR1 DFQATT, CDR2 SNEGSKA (reference sequence). The CDR3 contains 11 residues. V was pared by 5 bases and J by 3 bases, with 7 bases between. The CDR3 loop is CSAGGKETQYF. The CDR3 DNA is TGCAGTGCTGGGGGGAAAGAGACCCAGTACTTC.

The rearrangement joins TRBV4-1 to TRBJ1-1; D is unclear. Germline lookup yields CDR1 MGHRA and CDR2 YSYEKL. The germline V and J ends were trimmed by 3 bases and 4 bases, with 12 bases remaining between them. The CDR3 sequence is 14 residues long. For the CDR3, the DNA is TGCGCCAGCAGCCACCCGGGGTTCTTCACTGAAGCTTTCTTT. Translated: CASSHPGFFTEAFF.

This clonotype came up many times. J is TRBJ1-1 and V is TRBV5-5, with 7 bases lining up with TRBD1. The CDR3 extends over 14 amino acids. Looked up from germline, CDR1 is SGHKS and CDR2 is YYEKEE (reference sequence). J lost 3 bases, V lost 3 bases, and 5 bases had no gene match. This CDR3 reads CASSSRDSYTEAFF. Here the CDR3 DNA reads TGTGCCAGCAGCTCCCGGGACAGCTACACTGAAGCTTTCTTT.

This chain uses TRBV7-8 with TRBJ2-5, with 9 nucleotides matching TRBD1. The V gene's germline CDR1 is SGHVS and CDR2 FQNEAQ. Germline trimming cut 1 base from V and 11 bases from J; bases unmatched to any gene: 14. This CDR3 is built from 16 residues. DNA of the CDR3: TGTGCCAGCAGCTTAGAAGCCGGGACAGGGACGGCCCAGCAGTACTTC. Its translation is CASSLEAGTGTAQQYF.

This chain links TRBV6-1 with TRBJ2-1; 9 nucleotides align to TRBD1. The J segment lost 8 bases and the V segment lost 10 bases, leaving 6 bases of the junction unmatched. The CDR3 contains 12 residues. CDR1 is MNHNS and CDR2 is SASEGT in the germline V gene. CDR3 sequence reads: CATSDRGYEQFF. The CDR3 nucleotides read TGTGCCACTTCGGACAGGGGTTATGAGCAGTTCTTC.